This TCR beta chain was sequenced for a study of T cell responses to AZD1222 COVID-19 vaccine. The data were produced by immunoSEQ multiplex PCR, yet TCRdb's version contains in-frame clones alone and is incomplete. The sample records 100,000 to 150,000 clones, approximately 85% being singletons. Germline CDR1 and CDR2: SEHNR and FQNEAQ (reference sequence). The CDR3 is 18 residues long. The trim removed 10 bases at V and 0 bases at J, leaving 15 bases unmatched. The table lists this clone with a few counts. No antigen is known for it. Findings and limits, study-wide: Repertoire samples came only from after the peak T cell response.

Sequenced material: peripheral blood, taken 28 days after the second dose of the MenACWY control vaccine. The V gene is TRBV7-9, the J gene TRBJ2-3, with TRBD2 matching 11 bases. The clonotype was recovered from an adult who received the MenACWY meningococcal vaccine as a control. The CDR3: CAIRGASGRTLSTDTQYF. CDR3 DNA: TGTGCCATTAGAGGGGCTAGCGGGAGGACCCTTAGCACAGATACGCAGTATTTT.